This TCR beta chain was found in a study of CD8+ T cells in alopecia areata. The study's findings and limits: Normal scalp had lower clonality than lesional scalp, with alopecia totalis/universalis lesions showing this most strongly. Among patients, TCR sharing was less clear than in mice, a difference possibly due in part to HLA diversity in the patient population.

Per the germline V gene, CDR1 is MNHEY and CDR2 is SVGAGI. V trimming: 8 bases; J trimming: 2 bases; junction bases outside the gene matches: 3. The CDR3 is made up of 13 amino acids. Sequencing used cDNA as its template, made by extracting RNA and reverse transcribing it. Produced via immunoSEQ multiplex PCR; TCRdb's table is partial and in-frame only. Found here are 220,000 or so clones, around three fifths of them singletons; the top ten hold approximately 0.5%. A remark on this clone: Its cognate antigen is unknown.

CD4+ and CD8+ T cells were sorted from PBMCs stained for CD3, CD4 and CD8. The receptor was derived from a human donor with alopecia areata. This sequence joins TRBV6-5 and TRBJ1-2, with 9 bases fitting TRBD1. This sample comprised CD4+ T cells sorted from blood, obtained at week 0. This CDR3 is CASWDRENYGYTF. CDR3 coding DNA: TGTGCCAGCTGGGACAGGGAGAACTATGGCTACACCTTC.